One sample yielded the 8 T cell receptor beta chains listed below, sequenced in a study of blood T cell repertoires in COVID-19. The protocol was immunoSEQ multiplex PCR, while the TCRdb copy is restricted to in-frame clones and leaves out a portion. The sample has about 230,000 clones; just over 85% are singletons. Sequencing was carried out using peripheral blood. These receptors all come from a man in his fifties or sixties with COVID-19, enrolled during active disease.

This chain uses TRBV2 with TRBJ2-3; 7 nucleotides match TRBD2. Trimming at V came to 5 bases and at J to 2 bases, leaving 4 bases not matched to a gene. The CDR3 totals 14 residues. Germline V gene data show CDR1 as SNHLY and CDR2 as FYNNEI. The CDR3 DNA is TGTGCCAGCAGTCCGGGACTATCCACAGATACGCAGTATTTT. Its translation is CASSPGLSTDTQYF.

The chain recombines TRBV2 with TRBJ2-1; D unclear. Per germline, CDR1 SNHLY and CDR2 FYNNEI. The CDR3 contains 13 residues. V was pared by 6 bases and J by 3 bases, with 9 bases between. The DNA of the CDR3 is TGTGCCAGCAGCAGGTCAAACTACAATGAGCAGTTCTTC. This gives the protein CASSRSNYNEQFF.

This clone was recorded a few times. The rearrangement links TRBV19 to TRBJ2-1, with 7 nucleotides matching TRBD2. The germline V gene encodes CDR1 LNHDA and CDR2 SQIVND (reference sequence). CDR3 length: 16 amino acids. Unmatched junction bases numbered 12, after V lost 3 bases and J lost 7 bases. CDR3: CASSISRAGDPNEQFF. CDR3 sequence (DNA): TGTGCCAGTAGTATCAGTCGGGCGGGAGACCCAAATGAGCAGTTCTTC.

The V gene is TRBV15, the J gene TRBJ2-6; 8 bases match TRBD1. V was pared by 4 bases and J by 0 bases, with 8 bases of the junction left unmatched. The CDR3 spans 18 residues. Germline lookup yields CDR1 LNHNV and CDR2 YYDKDF (reference sequence). In DNA form, the CDR3 reads TGTGCCACCAGCACCTCCGGGACAGGCCTCTCTGGGGCCAACGTCCTGACTTTC. Translated: CATSTSGTGLSGANVLTF.

This chain joins TRBV2 and TRBJ2-2; 7 bases are a match to TRBD1. The CDR3 loop spans 18 amino acids. V gave up 3 bases and J gave up 0 bases; unmatched junction bases: 10. CDR1 and CDR2 from the germline V gene are SNHLY and FYNNEI. Here the CDR3 reads CASSDPLTGTANTGELFF. CDR3 nucleotide sequence: TGTGCCAGCAGTGACCCACTAACAGGGACAGCGAACACCGGGGAGCTGTTTTTT.

Of note for this clone: This sample also contains other DNA sequences that code for the same CDR3. For the CDR3, the DNA is TGTGCCAGCAGTTCCTTGACGGGGAGCTCCTACGAGCAGTACTTC. It encodes CASSSLTGSSYEQYF. The V call is TRBV27, the J call TRBJ2-7, with D perhaps TRBD2 (5 bases). This CDR3 region has 15 residues. Trimming took 4 bases from V and 0 from J, leaving 13 bases between them. The germline CDR1 and CDR2 sequences are MNHEY and SMNVEV (reference sequence).

This chain connects TRBV14 to TRBJ2-3; TRBD1 agrees at 9 bases. After removal of 4 bases from V and 7 bases from J, the junction contained 6 bases not matched to a gene. The CDR3 runs 14 residues. The germline CDR1 and CDR2 sequences are SGHDN and FVKESK. CDR3 sequence reads: CASSREQGANTQYF. In DNA form, the CDR3 reads TGTGCCAGCAGCCGAGAACAGGGGGCTAATACGCAGTATTTT.

V is TRBV11-3 and J is TRBJ2-1; 10 bases are a match to TRBD2. The germline CDR1 and CDR2 sequences are SGHNT and YENEEA. The CDR3 runs to 15 residues. The junction had 5 bases not matched to a gene; V was cut back by 1 base and J by 8 bases. The CDR3 spells CASSLGAGGIDEQFF. The CDR3 DNA reads as TGTGCCAGCAGCTTAGGAGCGGGAGGGATCGATGAGCAGTTCTTC.